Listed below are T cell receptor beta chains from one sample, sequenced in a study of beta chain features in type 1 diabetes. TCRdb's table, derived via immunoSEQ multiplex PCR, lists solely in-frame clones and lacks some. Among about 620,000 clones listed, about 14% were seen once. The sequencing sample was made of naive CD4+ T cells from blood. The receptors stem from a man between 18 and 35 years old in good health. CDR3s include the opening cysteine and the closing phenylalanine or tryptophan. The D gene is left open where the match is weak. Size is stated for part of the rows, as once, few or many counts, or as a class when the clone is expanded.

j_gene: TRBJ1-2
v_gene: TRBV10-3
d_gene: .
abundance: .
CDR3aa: CAISDAGGNYGYTF
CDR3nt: TGTGCCATCAGTGATGCGGGCGGGAACTATGGCTACACCTTC

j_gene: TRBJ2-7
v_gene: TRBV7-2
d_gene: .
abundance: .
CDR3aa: CASSPGRVRSYEQYF
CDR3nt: TGTGCCAGCAGCCCAGGACGGGTACGATCCTACGAGCAGTACTTC

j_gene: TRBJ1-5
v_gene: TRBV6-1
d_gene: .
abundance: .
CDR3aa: CASSVTESNQPQHF
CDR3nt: TGTGCCAGCAGTGTGACAGAGAGCAATCAGCCCCAGCATTTT

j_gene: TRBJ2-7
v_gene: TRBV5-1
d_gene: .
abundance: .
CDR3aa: CASSFRQGEEQYF
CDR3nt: TGCGCCAGCAGCTTCCGCCAGGGAGAAGAGCAGTACTTC

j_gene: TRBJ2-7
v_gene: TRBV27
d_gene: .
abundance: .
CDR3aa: CASSGDWTATYEQYF
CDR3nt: TGTGCCAGCTCCGGAGATTGGACAGCTACCTACGAGCAGTACTTC

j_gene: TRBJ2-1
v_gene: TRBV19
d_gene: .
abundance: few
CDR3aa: CASSIRYRGSSYNEQFF
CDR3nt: TGTGCCAGTAGTATCAGGTACCGGGGGAGCTCCTACAATGAGCAGTTCTTC

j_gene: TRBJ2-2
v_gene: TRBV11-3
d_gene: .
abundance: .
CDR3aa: CASSLSRNPGELFF
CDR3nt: TGTGCCAGCAGCTTATCCCGGAATCCCGGGGAGCTGTTTTTT

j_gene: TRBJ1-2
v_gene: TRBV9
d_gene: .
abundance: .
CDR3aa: CASSVGNYGYTF
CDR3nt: TGTGCCAGCAGCGTAGGGAACTATGGCTACACCTTC

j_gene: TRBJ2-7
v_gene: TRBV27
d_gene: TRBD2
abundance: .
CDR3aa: CASRLAGTTYEQYF
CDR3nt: TGTGCCAGTAGACTAGCGGGGACCACCTACGAGCAGTACTTC

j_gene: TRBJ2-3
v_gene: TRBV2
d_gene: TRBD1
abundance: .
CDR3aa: CATLQDRGSTDTQYF
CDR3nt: TGTGCCACCCTCCAAGACAGGGGCAGCACAGATACGCAGTATTTT

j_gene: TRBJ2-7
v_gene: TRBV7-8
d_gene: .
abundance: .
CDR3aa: CASSYFPYEQYF
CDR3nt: TGTGCCAGCAGCTACTTCCCCTACGAGCAGTACTTC